This TCR beta chain was observed in a study of neoadjuvant nivolumab and ipilimumab in lung cancer. Clones were sequenced by immunoSEQ multiplex PCR, and TCRdb holds only the in-frame ones, with some missing. This table has about 38,000 clones, 85% to 90% appearing once. Overall study findings and caveats: Blood richness before therapy tracked richness in tumors resected after neoadjuvant therapy. Compared with tumor-adjacent uninvolved lung, resected tumors showed greater richness and clonality.

Trimming took 0 bases from V and 3 from J; bases not matched to a gene: 4. The CDR3 has 15 amino acids. Germline V CDR1 and CDR2: GTSNPN, SVGIG (reference sequence). Points on this clone: Its specificity is not known.

The material was peripheral blood, obtained before neoadjuvant nivolumab, alone or with ipilimumab. The clonotype comes from an adult with non-small cell lung cancer. The chain carries TRBV30 and TRBJ2-2; 7 bases fit TRBD1. CDR3 amino acids: CAWSVYRGYTGELFF. The CDR3, as DNA: TGTGCCTGGAGTGTATACAGGGGCTACACCGGGGAGCTGTTTTTT.